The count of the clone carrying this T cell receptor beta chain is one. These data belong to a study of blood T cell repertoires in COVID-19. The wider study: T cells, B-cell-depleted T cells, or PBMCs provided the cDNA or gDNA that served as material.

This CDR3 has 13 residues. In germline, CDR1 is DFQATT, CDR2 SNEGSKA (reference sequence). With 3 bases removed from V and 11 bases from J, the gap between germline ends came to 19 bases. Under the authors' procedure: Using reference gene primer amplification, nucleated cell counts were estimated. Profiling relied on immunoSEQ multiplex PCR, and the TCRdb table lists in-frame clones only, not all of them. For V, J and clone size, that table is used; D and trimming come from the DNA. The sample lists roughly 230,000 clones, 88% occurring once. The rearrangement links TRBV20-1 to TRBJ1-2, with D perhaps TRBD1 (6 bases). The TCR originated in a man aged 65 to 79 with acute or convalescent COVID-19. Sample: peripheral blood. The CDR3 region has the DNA TGCAGTGCTAGTGTGGGCAGGGCAGGGGCGTACACCTTC. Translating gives CSASVGRAGAYTF.